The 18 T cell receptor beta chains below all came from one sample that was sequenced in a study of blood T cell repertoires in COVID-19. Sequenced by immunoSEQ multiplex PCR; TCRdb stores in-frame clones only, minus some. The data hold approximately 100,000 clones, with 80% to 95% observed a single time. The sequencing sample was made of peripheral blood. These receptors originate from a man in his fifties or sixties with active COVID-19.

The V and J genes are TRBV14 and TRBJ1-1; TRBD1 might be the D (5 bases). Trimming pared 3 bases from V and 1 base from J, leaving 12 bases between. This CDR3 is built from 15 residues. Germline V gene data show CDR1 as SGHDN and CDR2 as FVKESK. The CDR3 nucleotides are TGTGCCAGCAGCCACCGGACAAGAGGGAACACTGAAGCTTTCTTT. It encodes CASSHRTRGNTEAFF.

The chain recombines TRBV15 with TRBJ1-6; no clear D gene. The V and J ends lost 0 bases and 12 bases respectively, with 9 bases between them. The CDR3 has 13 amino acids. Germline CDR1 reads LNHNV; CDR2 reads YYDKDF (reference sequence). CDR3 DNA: TGTGCCACCAGCAGAGACGCCACTCTACCCCTCCACTTT. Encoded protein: CATSRDATLPLHF.

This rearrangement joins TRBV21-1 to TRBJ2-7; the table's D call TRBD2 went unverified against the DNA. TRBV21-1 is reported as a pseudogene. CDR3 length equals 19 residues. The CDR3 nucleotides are TGTGCCAGCAGCAATCGGAGGGTTAGCGGGAGAAAACGGGAATACGAGCAGTACTTC. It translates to CASSNRRVSGRKREYEQYF.

The CDR3 DNA is TGTGCCAGCAGCCAAGATCTATTCTCCTACGAGCAGTACTTC. As protein: CASSQDLFSYEQYF. The genes are TRBV3-1 (or the pseudogene TRBV3-2) and TRBJ2-7; D is uncertain. Trimming cost V 0 bases and J 0 bases, with 6 bases left between them. The CDR3 consists of 14 residues. Per germline, CDR1 LGHDT and CDR2 YNNKEL (reference sequence).

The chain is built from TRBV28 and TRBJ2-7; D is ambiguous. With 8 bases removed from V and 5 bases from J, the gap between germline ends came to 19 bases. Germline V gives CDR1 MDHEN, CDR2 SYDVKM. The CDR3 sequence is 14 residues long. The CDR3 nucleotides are TGTGCCAGCCGAAGGCCAGGCCTGGGCCACGAGCAGTACTTC. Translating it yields CASRRPGLGHEQYF.

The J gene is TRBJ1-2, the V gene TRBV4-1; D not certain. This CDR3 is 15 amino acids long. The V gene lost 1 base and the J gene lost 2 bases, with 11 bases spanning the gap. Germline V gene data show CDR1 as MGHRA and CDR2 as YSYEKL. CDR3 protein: CASSQGYSTNYGYTF. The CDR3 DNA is TGCGCCAGCAGCCAAGGTTACAGTACCAACTATGGCTACACCTTC.

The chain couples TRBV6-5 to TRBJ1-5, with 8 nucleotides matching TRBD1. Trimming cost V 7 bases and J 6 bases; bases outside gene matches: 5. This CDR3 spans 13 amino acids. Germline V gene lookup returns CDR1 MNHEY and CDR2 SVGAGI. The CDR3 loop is CASKGQDFQPQHF. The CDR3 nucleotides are TGTGCCAGCAAGGGACAGGATTTTCAGCCCCAGCATTTT.

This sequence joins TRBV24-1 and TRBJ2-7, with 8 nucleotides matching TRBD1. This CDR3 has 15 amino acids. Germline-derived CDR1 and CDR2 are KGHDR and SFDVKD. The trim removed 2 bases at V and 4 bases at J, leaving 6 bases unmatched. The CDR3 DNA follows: TGTGCCACCAGTGATTCCAGGGGGCTGGGGTACGAGCAGTACTTC. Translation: CATSDSRGLGYEQYF.

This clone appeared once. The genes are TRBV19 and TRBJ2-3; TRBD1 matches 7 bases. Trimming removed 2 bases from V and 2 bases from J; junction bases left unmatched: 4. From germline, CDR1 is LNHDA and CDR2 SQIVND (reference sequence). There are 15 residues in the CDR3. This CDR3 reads CASSITGTDTDTQYF. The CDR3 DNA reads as TGTGCCAGTAGTATAACCGGGACAGACACAGATACGCAGTATTTT.

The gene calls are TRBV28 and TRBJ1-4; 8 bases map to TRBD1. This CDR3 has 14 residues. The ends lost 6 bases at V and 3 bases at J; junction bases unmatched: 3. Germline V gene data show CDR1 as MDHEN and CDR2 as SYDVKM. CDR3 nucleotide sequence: TGTGCCAGCAGAGCAGGGGGCTCTAATGAAAAACTGTTTTTT. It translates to CASRAGGSNEKLFF. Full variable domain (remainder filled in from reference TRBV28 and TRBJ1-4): DVKVTQSSRYLVKRTGEKVFLECVQDMDHENMFWYRQDPGLGLRLIYFSYDVKMKEKGDIPEGYSVSREKKERFSLILESASTNQTSMYLCASRAGGSNEKLFFGSGTQLSVL.

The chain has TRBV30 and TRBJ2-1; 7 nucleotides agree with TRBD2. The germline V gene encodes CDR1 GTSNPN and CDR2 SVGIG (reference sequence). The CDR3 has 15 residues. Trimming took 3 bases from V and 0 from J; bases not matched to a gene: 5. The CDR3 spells CAWSLGGSSYNEQFF. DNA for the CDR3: TGTGCCTGGAGCCTGGGAGGGAGCTCCTACAATGAGCAGTTCTTC.

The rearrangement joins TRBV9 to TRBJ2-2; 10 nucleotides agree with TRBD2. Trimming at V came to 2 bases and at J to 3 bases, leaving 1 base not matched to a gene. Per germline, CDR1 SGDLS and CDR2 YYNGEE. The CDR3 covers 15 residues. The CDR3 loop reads CASSVLAGDTGELFF. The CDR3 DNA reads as TGTGCCAGCAGCGTCCTAGCGGGGGACACCGGGGAGCTGTTTTTT. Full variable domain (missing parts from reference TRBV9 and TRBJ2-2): DSGVTQTPKHLITATGQRVTLRCSPRSGDLSVYWYQQSLDQGLQFLIQYYNGEERAKGNILERFSAQQFPDLHSELNLSSLELGDSALYFCASSVLAGDTGELFFGEGSRLTVL.

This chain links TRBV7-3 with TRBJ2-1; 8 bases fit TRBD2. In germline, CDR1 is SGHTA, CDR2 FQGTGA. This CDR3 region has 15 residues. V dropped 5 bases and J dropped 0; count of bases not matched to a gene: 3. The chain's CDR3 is CASSMLAGSYNEQFF. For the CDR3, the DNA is TGTGCCAGCAGCATGCTAGCGGGCTCCTACAATGAGCAGTTCTTC.

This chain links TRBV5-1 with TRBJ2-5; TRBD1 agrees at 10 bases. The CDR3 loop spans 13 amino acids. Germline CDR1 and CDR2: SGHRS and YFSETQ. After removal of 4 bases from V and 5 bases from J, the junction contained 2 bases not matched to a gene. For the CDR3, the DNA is TGCGCCAGCAGCCCGACAGGGGGCGAGACCCAGTACTTC. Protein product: CASSPTGGETQYF.

CDR3 DNA: TGTGCCAGCAGCCATGGGACTAGCGGGAGGTTACCCCTAGTGAATGAGCAGTTCTTC. Translating gives CASSHGTSGRLPLVNEQFF. This rearrangement joins TRBV13 to TRBJ2-1; 15 nucleotides line up with TRBD2. V gave up 5 bases and J gave up 7 bases; unmatched junction bases: 15. The length of the CDR3 is 19 residues. The germline V gene encodes CDR1 PRHDT and CDR2 FYEKMQ (reference sequence). The entire variable domain, with the rest obtained from reference TRBV13 and TRBJ2-1, is as follows: AAGVIQSPRHLIKEKRETATLKCYPIPRHDTVYWYQQGPGQDPQFLISFYEKMQSDKGSIPDRFSAQQFSDYHSELNMSSLELGDSALYFCASSHGTSGRLPLVNEQFFGPGTRLTVL.

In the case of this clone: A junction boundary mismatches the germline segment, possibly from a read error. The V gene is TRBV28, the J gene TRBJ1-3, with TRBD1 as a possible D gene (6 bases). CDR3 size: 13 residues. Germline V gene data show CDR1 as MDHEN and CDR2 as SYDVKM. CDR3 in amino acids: CASSAPGEGEFTF. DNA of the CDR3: TGTGCCAGCAGCGCCCCAGGGGAAGGAGAATTCACCTTT. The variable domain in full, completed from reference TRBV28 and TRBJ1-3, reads DVKVTQSSRYLVKRTGEKVFLECVQDMDHENMFWYRQDPGLGLRLIYFSYDVKMKEKGDIPEGYSVSREKKERFSLILESASTNQTSMYLCASSAPGEGEFTFGEGSWLTVV.

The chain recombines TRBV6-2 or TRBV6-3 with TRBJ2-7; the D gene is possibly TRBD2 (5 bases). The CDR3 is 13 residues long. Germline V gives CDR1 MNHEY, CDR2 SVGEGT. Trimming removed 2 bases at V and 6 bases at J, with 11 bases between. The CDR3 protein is CASSYTSRSEQYF. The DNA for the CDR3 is TGTGCCAGCAGTTACACTAGTCGCTCCGAGCAGTACTTC.

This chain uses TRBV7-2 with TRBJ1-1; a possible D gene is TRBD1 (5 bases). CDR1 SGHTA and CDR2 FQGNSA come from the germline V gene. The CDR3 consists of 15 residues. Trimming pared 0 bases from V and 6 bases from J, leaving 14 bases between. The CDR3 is CASSLAQAGRSEAFF. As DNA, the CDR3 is TGTGCCAGCAGCTTAGCGCAGGCAGGGAGGTCTGAAGCTTTCTTT. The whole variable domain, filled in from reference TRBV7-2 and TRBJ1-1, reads GAGVSQSPSNKVTEKGKDVELRCDPISGHTALYWYRQSLGQGLEFLIYFQGNSAPDKSGLPSDRFSAERTGGSVSTLTIQRTQQEDSAVYLCASSLAQAGRSEAFFGQGTRLTVV.